This TCR beta chain was documented in a study of blood T cell repertoires in COVID-19 (dated by TCRdb to the early 2020s). In the study overall: Collaborator samples came from the United States, Italy and Spain and covered acute and convalescent phases of COVID-19. The sample metadata nearly always contained a de-identified subject ID, COVID-19 status, age in years and sex. The samples were drawn from the first 160 participants of the ongoing ImmuneRACE study and from some 1,300 subjects provided by 6 global collaborators. The dataset comprised deeply sampled blood TCRbeta repertoires from subjects exposed to, actively infected with, or recovered from COVID-19. Where HLA class I and class II types were available, the types were taken from metadata supplied by the sample provider, not from assay-based typing. The repertoires were released in a freely available public database intended as a resource for research on the immune response to SARS-CoV-2. The prospective study material was composed of cDNA or gDNA derived from T cells, B-cell-depleted T cells, or PBMCs. General study outcomes and caveats: The amount of clinical and demographic metadata varied by source and participant and was provided uncurated.

TCRbeta CDR3 regions were amplified from genomic DNA using the immunoSEQ Assay, a bias-controlled multiplex PCR. Per the source publication's procedure: The number of nucleated cells in each sample was estimated by amplification of reference gene primers within the assay. Sequence reads were collapsed and filtered to measure the absolute abundance of every unique TCRbeta CDR3 rearrangement. For each sample, productive Simpson clonality was calculated by taking the square root of Simpson's diversity index across productive rearrangements. In its TCRdb copy, this immuneACCESS table keeps in-frame sequences only and misses some clones. Where compared with another copy, unresolved V genes explain less than half of these, and the others have no known cause. D and trimming come from the DNA, and the V and J calls and clone size come from that table. The sample table lists about 170,000 clones, approximately 90% of them with a count of one. Under 0.85% of the sample is held by the ten biggest clonotypes.

As concerns this clone: The antigen it recognizes is unknown. Within one base of it there is no much larger clone, and no base qualities were kept.

Relative to germline, V is missing 6 bases and J is missing 2 bases, with 3 bases of the junction outside any gene match. The CDR3 numbers 13 residues from cysteine through phenylalanine. Of all the DNA, just the CDR3 is kept, 39 bases in frame from base 1. CDR1 and CDR2, looked up from the germline V gene, are SNHLY and FYNNEI. In the prospective study, participants were roughly 18 to 95 years old, resided in about 25 geographic areas of the United States, and were enrolled through a virtual design. In the prospective study, cohorts were assigned on the basis of participant-reported clinical history obtained from a screening survey and a study questionnaire. Recovered participants in ImmuneRACE Cohort 3 were defined by two consecutive negative NP/OP PCR tests, clearance by a healthcare professional, or resolution of symptoms. Each participant in the prospective study had whole blood, serum and a nasopharyngeal or oropharyngeal swab collected by mobile phlebotomists. Prospective study participants could optionally give additional blood draws and questionnaires over an approximately two-month period. Prospective study blood samples were shipped either frozen or at room temperature before DNA extraction.

The chain couples TRBV2 to TRBJ1-2, with 7 bases aligning to TRBD1. Sequenced: PBMCs or T cells enriched from blood (not recorded which). The receptor's source is a woman aged 18 to 35 who had recovered from COVID-19. The nucleotide sequence reads as follows: TGTGCCAGCAGCTCGGACAGGAACTATGGCTACACCTTC. It specifies CASSSDRNYGYTF.